The source of this TCR beta chain is a study of T-cell memory formation after mild COVID-19 (dated by TCRdb to the early 2020s). Broadly, across the study: TCR sequence clusters from the two donors were largely donor specific. Longitudinal TCRalpha and TCRbeta repertoire sequencing tracked T-cell clones expanding and contracting after mild COVID-19 in two donors. Two young, previously healthy adult volunteers, one female and one male, were included in the cohort.

Details on this clonotype: Its antigen specificity is not known. Base qualities were left out, and no much larger clone turns up one base away.

Trimming at the junction amounts to 2 bases on V and 5 bases on J, and the germline ends lie 15 bases apart. The germline V gene encodes CDR1 SGHNT and CDR2 YENEEA. Inclusive of the bounding cysteine and phenylalanine, the CDR3 is 15 residues long. The DNA shown is the 45-base CDR3, in frame from base 1. Findings and caveats that apply to the study as a whole: Only a couple of mild cases were covered by the study, and larger cohorts that include severe cases with pre-infection samples were considered necessary. Contracting CD4+ clones appeared mostly in the CM and EM memory subsets, whereas CD8+ clones were enriched in EMRA. The detection of some responding clones in pre-infection memory suggests that pre-existing cross-reactive memory T cells joined the SARS-CoV-2 response. Clones that contracted from day 15 to 85 showed balanced CD4/CD8 phenotypes, whereas a second wave of clones that expanded from day 15 to 37 leaned towards CD4+. SARS-CoV-2 specificity of the second-wave clones peaking on day 37 was not confirmed.

The listed sequencing device is Illumina NovaSeq 6000. TCRalpha and TCRbeta cDNA libraries were constructed by 5'RACE with constant-segment primers, with sample barcodes and unique molecular identifiers being introduced. RNA was extracted from every sample with Trizol reagent. Libraries were amplified in two PCR steps, with a second sample barcode and Illumina TruSeq adapters added in the second step. Sequencing of the libraries was done on an Illumina NovaSeq, producing 2 x 150 bp paired-end reads. In the paper's pipeline: With migec v1.2.7, reads were demultiplexed and then collapsed into UMI-guided consensus sequences. Using mixcr v2.1.11, the UMI consensuses were aligned to TRA and TRB V and J templates and assembled into clonotypes. Clonotypes were classified as expanded or contracted when called significant by both edgeR and NoisET, with noise models trained on biological replicates. For edgeR calls, the cutoffs were a false discovery rate-adjusted p below 0.01 and a log2 fold-change threshold of 1. As an exploratory analysis of dynamics, max-normalized trajectories of the 1000 most abundant clonotypes were examined with PCA combined with hierarchical clustering. Separately sequenced CD4+ and CD8+ repertoires were used to assign the CD4 or CD8 phenotype of responding clones. Using fastp trimming at Q25 and MiXCR clonotype assembly, TCRdb reanalyzed the public sequencing data and kept in-frame beta chains. When rows share a CDR3 protein, they turn into one entry using the most common DNA and genes. The V and J calls and clone size come from TCRdb's table, not from the authors' own analysis. This sample holds 120,000 to 150,000 distinct CDR3 sequences; approximately 21% were observed only once. Around 2% of the sample comes from the top ten.

PBMCs were isolated by Ficoll-Paque density gradient centrifugation. This sequence was found in an adult woman who had mild COVID-19 (a few samples of this study predate the infection). The sample titles of this study are shuffled in the database, so cell type and time point are left out; the donor was told from shared clones. Sequencing input: PBMCs or a T cell subset sorted from them (not recorded which). The V and J segments used are TRBV11-3 and TRBJ2-5; TRBD2 might be the D gene, on 5 matching bases. Here the CDR3 is given as CASSLKGSGIETQYF. The sequenced DNA: TGTGCCAGCAGCTTAAAAGGTTCGGGGATTGAGACCCAGTACTTC.